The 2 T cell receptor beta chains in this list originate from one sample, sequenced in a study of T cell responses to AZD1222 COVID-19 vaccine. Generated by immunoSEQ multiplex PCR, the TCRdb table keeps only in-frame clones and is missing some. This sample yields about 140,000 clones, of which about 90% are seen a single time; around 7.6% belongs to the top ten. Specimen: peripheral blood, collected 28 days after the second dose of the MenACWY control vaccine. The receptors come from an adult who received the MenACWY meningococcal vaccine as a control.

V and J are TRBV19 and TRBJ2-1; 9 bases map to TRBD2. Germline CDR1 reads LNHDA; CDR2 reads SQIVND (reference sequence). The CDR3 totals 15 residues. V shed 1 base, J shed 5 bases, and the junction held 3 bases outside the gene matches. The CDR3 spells CASSIGLAGNNEQFF. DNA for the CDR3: TGTGCCAGTAGTATAGGGCTAGCGGGGAACAATGAGCAGTTCTTC.

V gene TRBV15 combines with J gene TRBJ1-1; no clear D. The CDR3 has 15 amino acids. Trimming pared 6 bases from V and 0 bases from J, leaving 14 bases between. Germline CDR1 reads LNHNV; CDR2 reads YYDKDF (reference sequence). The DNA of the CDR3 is TGTGCCACCAGAGGTCCCGGGCAGATGAACACTGAAGCTTTCTTT. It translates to CATRGPGQMNTEAFF.